The 6 T cell receptor beta chains given below trace back to one sample, sequenced in a study of blood T cell repertoires in COVID-19. Using immunoSEQ multiplex PCR, the repertoire was profiled, and TCRdb retains in-frame clones only, with some absent. The profile covers approximately 240,000 clones, with 75% to 95% appearing a single time and approximately 2% taken by the ten largest. Specimen: PBMCs or T cells enriched from blood (not recorded which). These receptors originate from a woman in her late teens or twenties who had recovered from COVID-19.

The chain uses TRBV9 and TRBJ1-2, with 9 bases matching TRBD1. Germline-derived CDR1 and CDR2 are SGDLS and YYNGEE. J lost 2 bases, V lost 3 bases, and 8 bases had no gene match. This CDR3 region has 16 residues. The CDR3 sequence: CASSEPDRGPNYGYTF. CDR3 coding DNA: TGTGCCAGCAGCGAGCCGGACAGGGGTCCCAACTATGGCTACACCTTC.

This clone was found once. The chain carries TRBV7-3 and TRBJ2-5; 12 nucleotides align to TRBD2. The CDR3 extends over 15 amino acids. V shed 4 bases, J shed 6 bases, and the junction held 6 bases outside the gene matches. CDR1 and CDR2 from the germline V gene are SGHTA and FQGTGA. The CDR3 coding sequence is TGTGCCAGCAGCTCGGGACTAGCGGGCTTCCAGACCCAGTACTTC. This sequence encodes CASSSGLAGFQTQYF.

This chain joins TRBV9 and TRBJ2-1; TRBD2 aligns across 10 bases. The trim removed 1 base at V and 2 bases at J, leaving 12 bases unmatched. The CDR3 contains 19 residues. Germline V gene sequence: CDR1 SGDLS, CDR2 YYNGEE. Written as DNA, the CDR3 is TGTGCCAGCAGCGTATCAGGGGCTAGCGGGAGAGTAACCTACAATGAGCAGTTCTTC. It specifies CASSVSGASGRVTYNEQFF.

This clone was picked up one time. The rearrangement joins TRBV2 to TRBJ1-6; tentative D call: TRBD1 (5 bases). CDR3 length equals 12 residues. The germline V gene encodes CDR1 SNHLY and CDR2 FYNNEI. V was pared by 6 bases and J by 9 bases, with 9 bases between. CDR3 nucleotide sequence: TGTGCCAGCAGGGTCAGGGTTTCACCCCTCCACTTT. This translates into CASRVRVSPLHF.

The chain uses TRBV7-9 and TRBJ1-4; 9 nucleotides line up with TRBD1. This CDR3 has 14 residues. Germline CDR1 is SEHNR and CDR2 is FQNEAQ (reference sequence). J was trimmed by 5 bases and V by 5 bases; bases with no gene match: 3. This CDR3 reads CASSPGQGNEKLFF. In DNA form, the CDR3 reads TGTGCCAGCAGCCCCGGACAGGGGAATGAAAAACTGTTTTTT.

A few counts support this clone. The chain is built from TRBV3-1 (or the pseudogene TRBV3-2) and TRBJ1-2, with TRBD1 matching over 8 bases. CDR3 length equals 14 residues. V trimming: 4 bases; J trimming: 3 bases; junction bases outside the gene matches: 4. Per the germline V gene, CDR1 is LGHDT and CDR2 is YNNKEL (reference sequence). The CDR3 reads CASSRRGQDYGYTF. For the CDR3, the DNA is TGTGCCAGCAGCCGCAGGGGGCAGGACTATGGCTACACCTTC.